These T cell receptor beta chains were read from a single sample in a study of CXCR3-negative and CXCR3-positive naive CD8 T cells. TCRdb reprocessed the 5' RACE reads, with one entry per CDR3 protein and no DNA. This sample contains about 89,000 distinct CDR3 sequences. Sequenced input: naive CXCR3+ CD8+ T cells from blood. Source of these receptors: a human donor in good health. Some clones in this sample may be carry-over from other donors' samples. Both conserved end residues are part of each CDR3.

J: TRBJ2-7; V: TRBV13; CDR3: CASSSPGTGAYEQYF
J: TRBJ1-5; V: TRBV12-3/TRBV12-4; CDR3: CASSLSGGSGNQPQHF
J: TRBJ2-1; V: TRBV29-1; CDR3: CSVETRASSYNEQFF
J: TRBJ2-7; V: TRBV28; CDR3: CASSLGSGGPYEQYF
J: TRBJ1-1; V: TRBV4-2; CDR3: CASSQGQQGNTEAFF
J: TRBJ2-1; V: TRBV6-5; CDR3: CASRRDRYNNEQFF
J: TRBJ2-3; V: TRBV14; CDR3: CASSPIMDTQYF
J: TRBJ2-1; V: TRBV19; CDR3: CAPRTGGYEQFF
J: TRBJ2-1; V: TRBV7-9; CDR3: CASSSDRLRDNEQFF
J: TRBJ2-7; V: TRBV7-3; CDR3: CASSPGGGGTYEQYF
J: TRBJ2-1; V: TRBV12-3/TRBV12-4; CDR3: CASSLEGNDNGQFF
J: TRBJ2-6; V: TRBV4-1; CDR3: CASSQTGLNVLTF
J: TRBJ1-1; V: TRBV29-1; CDR3: CSVEPTDNTEAFF
J: TRBJ2-5; V: TRBV14; CDR3: CASSQVLFSGEETQYF
J: TRBJ2-1; V: TRBV14; CDR3: CASSDRVSYNEQFF
J: TRBJ1-2; V: TRBV4-1; CDR3: CASSHETDSRSYGYTF
J: TRBJ2-1; V: TRBV30; CDR3: CAWSVRGAGAYNEQFF
J: TRBJ2-3; V: TRBV5-5; CDR3: CASRLLAASTDTQYF
J: TRBJ2-7; V: TRBV27; CDR3: CAAGQGRNEQYF
J: TRBJ2-3; V: TRBV2; CDR3: CASSEAGLAGADTQYF
J: TRBJ2-7; V: TRBV20-1; CDR3: CSAKLRDRGYEQYF
J: TRBJ1-5; V: TRBV15; CDR3: CATSRGPYSNQPQHF
J: TRBJ2-5; V: TRBV28; CDR3: CATGSGQLGETQYF
J: TRBJ2-3; V: TRBV12-3/TRBV12-4; CDR3: CASSPLGSKSGNTQYF
J: TRBJ2-3; V: TRBV7-2; CDR3: CASSLLVVPAGWNTQYF
J: TRBJ2-1; V: TRBV10-3; CDR3: CAISRRAQEGQFF
J: TRBJ2-5; V: TRBV7-2; CDR3: CASSTGQGAWETQYF
J: TRBJ1-1; V: TRBV30; CDR3: CAWSVPANTEAFF
J: TRBJ1-2; V: TRBV28; CDR3: CASSPITETDGYTF
J: TRBJ1-5; V: TRBV6-5; CDR3: CASSSTPGHPEHF
J: TRBJ2-1; V: TRBV19; CDR3: CASSIQPSGNEQFF
J: TRBJ2-5; V: TRBV21-1; CDR3: CASSKAGQEQETQYF
J: TRBJ2-1; V: TRBV12-3/TRBV12-4; CDR3: CASSLGAGGLIQRFF
J: TRBJ2-5; V: TRBV6-2/TRBV6-3; CDR3: CASSYGREDIETQYF
J: TRBJ1-1; V: TRBV4-1; CDR3: CASSLTESNTEAFF
J: TRBJ1-2; V: TRBV7-9; CDR3: CASSLSARRDGYTF
J: TRBJ2-7; V: TRBV7-9; CDR3: CASSSRLDPYEQYF
J: TRBJ2-5; V: TRBV2; CDR3: CASSLRDIPGETQYF
J: TRBJ1-2; V: TRBV13; CDR3: CASSSRGYGAGANYGYTF
J: TRBJ2-2; V: TRBV6-4; CDR3: CASRDPRGELFF
J: TRBJ1-5; V: TRBV20-1; CDR3: CSASGIRGDQNQPQHF
J: TRBJ2-5; V: TRBV27; CDR3: CASSRTGTRVRETQYF
J: TRBJ1-2; V: TRBV13; CDR3: CASSQGGRGYTF
J: TRBJ1-4; V: TRBV28; CDR3: CASSLNVAATNEKLFF